This T cell receptor beta chain was profiled in a study of OX40 agonist ivuxolimab in advanced cancers. Study-level background: Prior therapy, whether anti-PD-1, anti-PD-L1 or anti-CTLA-4, was allowed, and less than 45% had some.

Notes on the study in general: Both CD4+ and CD8+ T cell populations in blood had undergone clonal expansion by week 6 at 0.1 to 3.0 mg/kg. Partial responders dosed at 0.1-3.0 mg/kg displayed clonal expansion ranking among the lowest.

Turning to this clone: Antigen specificity is unknown.

Using immunoSEQ multiplex PCR, the repertoire was profiled, and TCRdb retains in-frame clones only, with some absent. There are roughly 64,000 clones in the sample; around 80% occur only once, and less than 5% lies in the top ten. The sample here was CD4+ or CD8+ T cells sorted from blood, taken in a trial of the OX40 agonist ivuxolimab. The TCR was taken from an adult with an advanced solid tumor such as melanoma, head and neck, liver or kidney cancer.

For the CDR3, the DNA is TGTGCCAGTAGCCTTCGGGGAGAGGGTGGAGAGCAGTATTTT. Its protein product is CASSLRGEGGEQYF. The chain has TRBV19 and TRBJ2-3, with a tentative D call TRBD2 (5 bases). The germline V and J ends were trimmed by 6 bases and 11 bases, with 21 bases remaining between them. The CDR3 covers 14 residues. Per germline, CDR1 LNHDA and CDR2 SQIVND (reference sequence). The variable domain in full, with the rest retrieved from reference TRBV19 and TRBJ2-3, is DGGITQSPKYLFRKEGQNVTLSCEQNLNHDAMYWYRQDPGQGLRLIYYSQIVNDFQKGDIAEGYSVSREKKESFPLTVTSAQKNPTAFYLCASSLRGEGGEQYFGPGTRLTVL.